Presented here are 9 T cell receptor beta chains from one specimen sequenced in a study of shared clonotypes between healthy human individuals. Some clones are missing from TCRdb's copy, which holds only in-frame ones; the method was immunoSEQ multiplex PCR. Here the sample spans some 480,000 clones, 70% to 85% being singletons. The material sequenced was PBMCs. These receptors all stem from a woman aged 35 to 49 in good health. Some clones in this sample may be carry-over from other donors' samples.

V is TRBV30 and J is TRBJ2-7, with TRBD1 matching over 9 bases. The germline V gene has CDR1 GTSNPN and CDR2 SVGIG (reference sequence). CDR3 size: 15 residues. The V and J ends lost 1 base and 4 bases, in that order; junction bases with no gene match: 8. CDR3 nucleotide sequence: TGTGCCTGGAGTGCCGGGACAGGGTATTCGTACGAGCAGTACTTC. Its protein is CAWSAGTGYSYEQYF.

The genes are TRBV5-1 and TRBJ2-1, with a possible D match to TRBD1 (5 bases). The ends were cut back, 2 bases at V and 6 bases at J, with 15 bases in the middle. The CDR3 sequence is 15 residues long. CDR1 is SGHRS, CDR2 YFSETQ, per germline. CDR3 protein: CASSFFGSRANEQFF. CDR3 in DNA: TGCGCCAGCAGCTTTTTTGGTAGCAGGGCCAATGAGCAGTTCTTC.

This chain joins TRBV29-1 and TRBJ2-3; no clear D. The CDR3 has 10 amino acids. Germline CDR1 is SQVTM and CDR2 is ANQGSEA. Trimming took off 8 bases at V and 3 bases at J, with 6 bases between the two ends. The CDR3 is CSHWTDTQYF. The DNA for the CDR3 is TGCAGCCATTGGACAGATACGCAGTATTTT.

This clone was observed once. The chain recombines TRBV7-3 with TRBJ1-1; D is ambiguous. Deletions cut 5 bases from V and 3 bases from J, with 13 bases between. This CDR3 is built from 14 residues. The germline V gene has CDR1 SGHTA and CDR2 FQGTGA. The CDR3: CASSRDVSYTEAFF. The CDR3 nucleotides are TGTGCCAGCAGCCGAGACGTCTCATACACTGAAGCTTTCTTT.

V is TRBV6-1 and J is TRBJ2-7; tentative D call: TRBD2 (5 bases). Germline V CDR1 and CDR2: MNHNS, SASEGT. This CDR3 region has 12 residues. CDR3 residues: CAIGRRGNEQYF. The CDR3 DNA reads as TGTGCTATTGGGCGACGAGGGAATGAGCAGTACTTC.

This chain connects TRBV5-5 to TRBJ2-3, with 13 bases that match TRBD2. Unmatched junction bases numbered 8, after V lost 5 bases and J lost 5 bases. The CDR3 extends over 16 amino acids. Germline V CDR1 and CDR2: SGHKS, YYEKEE (reference sequence). CDR3 sequence (DNA): TGTGCCAGCAGGCGGACTAGCGGGGGCCCCGGAGATACGCAGTATTTT. It yields the protein CASRRTSGGPGDTQYF. Full variable domain (rest looked up from reference TRBV5-5 and TRBJ2-3): DAGVTQSPTHLIKTRGQQVTLRCSPISGHKSVSWYQQVLGQGPQFIFQYYEKEERGRGNFPDRFSARQFPNYSSELNVNALLLGDSALYLCASRRTSGGPGDTQYFGPGTRLTVL.

This clone has only one observation. For the CDR3, the DNA is TGCGCCAGCAGCTCGGGACTAGCGGCCCAAGGTGAGCAGTTCTTC. Its protein is CASSSGLAAQGEQFF. The chain employs TRBV5-1 and TRBJ2-1; 11 bases map to TRBD2. The length of the CDR3 is 15 residues. Germline assignment: CDR1 SGHRS and CDR2 YFSETQ. After removal of 3 bases from V and 9 bases from J, the junction contained 8 bases not matched to a gene. The complete variable domain, with remaining parts taken from reference TRBV5-1 and TRBJ2-1, reads KAGVTQTPRYLIKTRGQQVTLSCSPISGHRSVSWYQQTPGQGLQFLFEYFSETQRNKGNFPGRFSGRQFSNSRSEMNVSTLELGDSALYLCASSSGLAAQGEQFFGPGTRLTVL.

The CDR3 region has the DNA TGTGCCAGCAGCGTAGTAGTCGGGAGTGAGCAGTTCTTC. It codes for CASSVVVGSEQFF. The rearrangement links TRBV9 to TRBJ2-1; D might be TRBD2 (6 bases). This CDR3 has 13 amino acids. V was trimmed by 0 bases and J by 9 bases, leaving 10 bases between them. CDR1 is SGDLS, CDR2 YYNGEE, per germline.

This clone has a count of ten or more. The chain combines TRBV5-5 with TRBJ2-7; 8 bases are a match to TRBD1. CDR1 SGHKS and CDR2 YYEKEE come from the germline V gene (reference sequence). J lost 3 bases, V lost 4 bases, and 3 bases had no gene match. The length of the CDR3 is 13 residues. For the CDR3, the DNA is TGTGCCAGCAGCCTGACAGGGGACTACGAGCAGTACTTC. Translating gives CASSLTGDYEQYF.